The 24 T cell receptor beta chains below all came from one sample that was sequenced in a study of identical twins. TCRdb re-called the 5' RACE reads with MiXCR, one entry per CDR3 protein. Of around 530,000 distinct CDR3 sequences in the sample, around 15% were seen once. Another study also made use of these data, one on yellow fever vaccine responses in identical twins.

Sequenced sample: CD4+ T cells sorted from blood. The receptor set was obtained from a woman aged 18 to 35 in good health.

V gene TRBV19 combines with J gene TRBJ2-3, with TRBD1 matching over 8 bases. J was trimmed by 3 bases and V by 5 bases; bases with no gene match: 4. CDR1 and CDR2 from the germline V gene are LNHDA and SQIVND (reference sequence). This CDR3 comprises 14 residues. Here the CDR3 DNA reads TGTGCCAGTAGTGTACAGGGGGTGACAGATACGCAGTATTTT. It encodes CASSVQGVTDTQYF.

The genes are TRBV29-1 and TRBJ2-5, with TRBD1 identical over 9 bases. This CDR3 is 16 amino acids long. V lost 0 bases to trimming and J lost 5 bases; unmatched junction nucleotides: 10. Per germline, CDR1 SQVTM and CDR2 ANQGSEA. The CDR3 here is CSVEEPGGQGRETQYF. CDR3 in DNA: TGCAGCGTTGAAGAACCTGGAGGACAGGGGAGGGAGACCCAGTACTTC. The complete variable domain, with remaining parts taken from reference TRBV29-1 and TRBJ2-5, reads SAVISQKPSRDICQRGTSLTIQCQVDSQVTMMFWYRQQPGQSLTLIATANQGSEATYESGFVIDKFPISRPNLTFSTLTVSNMSPEDSSIYLCSVEEPGGQGRETQYFGPGTRLLVL.

DNA for the CDR3: TGTGCCACCAGCAGAGACAGGGGGCTTCAAACAGATACGCAGTATTTT. Protein product: CATSRDRGLQTDTQYF. The chain recombines TRBV15 with TRBJ2-3, with 8 bases matching TRBD1. Germline assignment: CDR1 LNHNV and CDR2 YYDKDF (reference sequence). The ends lost 0 bases at V and 3 bases at J; junction bases unmatched: 5. The CDR3 is 16 amino acids.

This clonotype was observed many times. Written as DNA, the CDR3 is TGTGCCAGCAACCCTAACGGGACACCCTATGGCTACACCTTC. Its translation is CASNPNGTPYGYTF. The chain carries TRBV12-3 or TRBV12-4 and TRBJ1-2, with a weak D call TRBD1 (6 bases). V was clipped by 7 bases and J by 4 bases, with 16 bases between them. This CDR3 spans 14 amino acids.

The rearrangement joins TRBV7-8 to TRBJ2-3; D possibly corresponds to TRBD1 (5 bases). The V end was cut by 8 bases, the J end by 3 bases, with 9 bases between. There are 12 residues in the CDR3. Germline V gene sequence: CDR1 SGHVS, CDR2 FQNEAQ. The CDR3 spells CASGDRTDTQYF. The CDR3 DNA follows: TGTGCCAGCGGCGACAGAACAGATACGCAGTATTTT.

This clonotype was recorded at least ten times. The CDR3 spells CATRSDTDTQYF. CDR3 sequence (DNA): TGTGCCACCAGATCCGACACAGATACGCAGTATTTT. The V gene is TRBV24-1, the J gene TRBJ2-3; the D is unclear. This CDR3 region has 12 residues. Trimming left V 7 bases short and J 2 bases short, with 6 bases between. The V gene's germline CDR1 is KGHDR and CDR2 SFDVKD.

This clonotype has a count of ten or more. The V call is TRBV12-3 or TRBV12-4, the J call TRBJ2-7, with D hard to call. Deletions cut 1 base from V and 3 bases from J, with 7 bases between. The CDR3 has 13 residues. The CDR3 spells CASSLGRIYEQYV. CDR3 bases: TGTGCCAGCAGTTTAGGCCGGATCTACGAGCAGTACGTC.

The rearrangement uses TRBV20-1 and TRBJ2-7, with 7 positions matching TRBD1. V shed 4 bases, J shed 6 bases, and the junction held 3 bases outside the gene matches. The CDR3 consists of 11 residues. The germline gives CDR1 DFQATT, CDR2 SNEGSKA (reference sequence). The CDR3 coding sequence is TGCAGTGCTATCACAGGGGCCGAGCAGTACTTC. Its translation is CSAITGAEQYF.

This chain links TRBV3-2 with TRBJ1-1. TRBV3-2 is deemed a pseudogene. This CDR3 region has 13 residues. CDR3 DNA sequence: TGTGCCAGCAGTTATTCAGAGGGCACTGAAGCTTTCTTT. Protein product: CASSYSEGTEAFF.

The chain carries TRBV27 and TRBJ1-2; D unresolved. V was clipped by 5 bases and J by 8 bases, with 12 bases between them. The CDR3 is 12 amino acids. From germline, CDR1 is MNHEY and CDR2 SMNVEV (reference sequence). The CDR3 protein is CASSPDARGYTF. The DNA of the CDR3 is TGTGCCAGCAGTCCTGATGCGAGAGGCTACACCTTC.

This clonotype was seen a few times. This rearrangement joins TRBV29-1 to TRBJ2-5, with D unresolved. Germline CDR1 SQVTM, CDR2 ANQGSEA. The CDR3 runs 12 residues. V was trimmed by 4 bases and J by 4 bases, leaving 10 bases between them. The CDR3 spells CSVGQGVETQYF. CDR3 DNA sequence: TGCAGCGTTGGCCAAGGAGTAGAGACCCAGTACTTC.

The chain combines TRBV5-1 with TRBJ2-1; TRBD1 aligns across 8 bases. CDR3 length equals 15 residues. Losses at the gene ends were 4 bases for V and 3 bases for J; bases not matched to a gene: 6. Germline V lookup: CDR1 SGHRS, CDR2 YFSETQ. The CDR3 DNA sequence: TGCGCCAGCAGCGGAACAGGGGGGCTCTACAATGAGCAGTTCTTC. Amino acid sequence: CASSGTGGLYNEQFF.

The rearrangement uses TRBV24-1 and TRBJ2-5, with D unclear. The CDR3 is 14 amino acids. Trimming left V 5 bases short and J 5 bases short, with 14 bases between. Germline assignment: CDR1 KGHDR and CDR2 SFDVKD. The DNA for the CDR3 is TGTGCCACCAGTGCTTTCTCGAGTGGTGAGACCCAGTACTTC. This codes for CATSAFSSGETQYF.

This clonotype was recorded a few times. This chain uses TRBV3-1 with TRBJ1-6; 10 nucleotides agree with TRBD1. Germline trimming cut 4 bases from V and 6 bases from J; bases unmatched to any gene: 6. There are 16 residues in the CDR3. Germline loops: CDR1 LGHDT, CDR2 YNNKEL (reference sequence). DNA for the CDR3: TGTGCCAGCAGCCCTCCGGGACAGGGGTTTAATTCACCCCTCCACTTT. Translation gives CASSPPGQGFNSPLHF.

V usage is TRBV7-9 and J usage is TRBJ1-5; no reliable D call. Trimming pared 0 bases from V and 6 bases from J, leaving 6 bases between. The CDR3 length is 13 residues. Germline V gene sequence: CDR1 SEHNR, CDR2 FQNEAQ (reference sequence). This CDR3 is CASSLAGPQPQHF. CDR3 bases: TGTGCCAGCAGCTTAGCAGGGCCTCAGCCCCAGCATTTT. The entire variable domain, with the rest obtained from reference TRBV7-9 and TRBJ1-5, is as follows: DTGVSQNPRHKITKRGQNVTFRCDPISEHNRLYWYRQTLGQGPEFLTYFQNEAQLEKSRLLSDRFSAERPKGSFSTLEIQRTEQGDSAMYLCASSLAGPQPQHFGDGTRLSIL.

This clonotype was observed a few times. The chain employs TRBV5-1 and TRBJ2-3, with TRBD1 as a possible D gene (5 bases). CDR1 and CDR2 (germline): SGHRS, YFSETQ. The CDR3 consists of 15 residues. Trimming removed 0 bases from V and 3 bases from J, with 11 bases in between. The CDR3 bases are TGCGCCAGCAGCTTGGGTGATGGGGCGACAGATACGCAGTATTTT. Its protein product is CASSLGDGATDTQYF.

This chain joins TRBV6-2 or TRBV6-3 and TRBJ2-7; 7 nucleotides line up with TRBD1. Looked up from germline, CDR1 is MNHEY and CDR2 is SVGEGT. Trimming at V came to 6 bases and at J to 0 bases, leaving 8 bases not matched to a gene. The CDR3 contains 15 residues. CDR3: CASRPRGTASYEQYF. The CDR3 DNA follows: TGTGCCAGCAGGCCTAGGGGGACAGCCTCCTACGAGCAGTACTTC.

This clonotype was seen a handful of times. The chain couples TRBV18 to TRBJ2-7; 7 positions match TRBD2. Germline values: CDR1 KGHSH, CDR2 LQKENI. The trim removed 2 bases at V and 6 bases at J, leaving 4 bases unmatched. CDR3 size: 13 residues. The CDR3 coding sequence is TGTGCCAGCTCACCATCGGGGGGAGTCGAGCAGTACGTC. This gives the protein CASSPSGGVEQYV.

This clonotype was seen at least ten times. V and J are TRBV5-5 and TRBJ2-1, with 12 bases identical to TRBD2. Germline trimming cut 5 bases from V and 6 bases from J; bases unmatched to any gene: 0. Per germline, CDR1 SGHKS and CDR2 YYEKEE (reference sequence). The CDR3 length is 13 residues. The chain's CDR3 is CASRTSGGNEQFF. Here the CDR3 DNA reads TGTGCCAGCAGGACTAGCGGGGGCAATGAGCAGTTCTTC.

Many counts were recorded for this clonotype. The V call is TRBV27, the J call TRBJ2-7; D ambiguous. The germline V gene has CDR1 MNHEY and CDR2 SMNVEV (reference sequence). The CDR3 loop spans 12 amino acids. V dropped 1 base and J dropped 0 bases, with 1 base sitting between them. CDR3 amino acids: CASSLYSYEQYF. Written as DNA, the CDR3 is TGTGCCAGCAGTTTATACTCCTACGAGCAGTACTTC.

The table lists this clonotype with many counts. The rearrangement joins TRBV29-1 to TRBJ2-7; 8 bases match TRBD1. The CDR3 consists of 12 residues. The J segment lost 3 bases and the V segment lost 7 bases, leaving 5 bases of the junction unmatched. Germline CDR1 is SQVTM and CDR2 is ANQGSEA. The CDR3, as DNA: TGCAGCGCTGGGACAGGAGACTACGAGCAGTACTTC. Protein sequence: CSAGTGDYEQYF.

This clonotype was seen a handful of times. The chain uses TRBV28 and TRBJ2-5, with D hard to call. Germline V gene sequence: CDR1 MDHEN, CDR2 SYDVKM. CDR3 size: 13 residues. V lost 5 bases and J 4 bases, leaving 11 bases between the germline ends. The CDR3 region has the DNA TGTGCCAGCAGTAACCGCTATGGAGAGACCCAGTACTTC. Translation gives CASSNRYGETQYF.

The chain recombines TRBV5-1 with TRBJ1-1; 8 bases fit TRBD1. The ends lost 5 bases at V and 5 bases at J; junction bases unmatched: 11. CDR1 and CDR2 (germline): SGHRS, YFSETQ. This CDR3 is 15 amino acids long. The CDR3 spells CASRDTGGVKTEAFF. CDR3 sequence (DNA): TGCGCCAGCAGGGATACAGGGGGAGTAAAGACTGAAGCTTTCTTT.

This chain connects TRBV12-3 or TRBV12-4 to TRBJ2-1; D gene unclear. V lost 1 base to trimming and J lost 0 bases, with 16 bases between them. The CDR3 is 18 amino acids. CDR3 DNA sequence: TGTGCCAGCAGTTTAGGAACTCGGACGAGTGCCTCCTACAATGAGCAGTTCTTC. Translated: CASSLGTRTSASYNEQFF.